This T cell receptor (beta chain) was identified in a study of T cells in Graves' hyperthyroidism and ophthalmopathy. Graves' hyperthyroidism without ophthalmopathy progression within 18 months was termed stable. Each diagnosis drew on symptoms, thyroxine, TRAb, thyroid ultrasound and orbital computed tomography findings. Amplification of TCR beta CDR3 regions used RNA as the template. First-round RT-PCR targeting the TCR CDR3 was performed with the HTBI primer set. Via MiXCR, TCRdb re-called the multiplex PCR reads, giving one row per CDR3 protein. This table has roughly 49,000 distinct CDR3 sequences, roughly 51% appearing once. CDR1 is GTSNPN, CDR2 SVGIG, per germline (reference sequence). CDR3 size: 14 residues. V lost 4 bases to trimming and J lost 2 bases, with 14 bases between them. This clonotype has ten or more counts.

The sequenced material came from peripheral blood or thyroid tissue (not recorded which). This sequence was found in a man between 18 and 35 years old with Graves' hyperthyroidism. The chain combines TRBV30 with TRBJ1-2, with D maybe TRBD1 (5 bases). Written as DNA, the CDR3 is TGTGCCTGGACCGCAAGGGAGGGGAACTATGGCTACACCTTC. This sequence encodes CAWTAREGNYGYTF.